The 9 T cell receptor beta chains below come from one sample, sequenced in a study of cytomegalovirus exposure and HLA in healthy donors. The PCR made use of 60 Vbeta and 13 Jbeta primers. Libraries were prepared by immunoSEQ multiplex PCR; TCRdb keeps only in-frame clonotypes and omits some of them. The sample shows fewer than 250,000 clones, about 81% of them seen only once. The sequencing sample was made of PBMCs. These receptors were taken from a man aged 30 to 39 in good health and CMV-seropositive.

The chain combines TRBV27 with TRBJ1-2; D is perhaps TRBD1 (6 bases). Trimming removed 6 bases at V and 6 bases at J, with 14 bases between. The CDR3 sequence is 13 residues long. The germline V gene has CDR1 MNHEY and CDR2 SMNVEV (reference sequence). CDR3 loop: CASSRTGFDGYTF. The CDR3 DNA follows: TGTGCCAGCAGCCGTACAGGGTTCGATGGCTACACCTTC.

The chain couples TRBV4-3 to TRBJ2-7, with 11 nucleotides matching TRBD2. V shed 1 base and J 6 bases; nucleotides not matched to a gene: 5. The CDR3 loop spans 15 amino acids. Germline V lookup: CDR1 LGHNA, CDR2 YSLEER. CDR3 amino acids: CASSQVPSGGFEQYF. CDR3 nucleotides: TGCGCCAGCAGCCAAGTTCCTAGCGGGGGGTTCGAGCAGTACTTC.

The CDR3 spells CAISDPTGSVRDTGELFF. The CDR3 region has the DNA TGTGCCATCAGTGACCCGACCGGGAGCGTGAGAGACACCGGGGAGCTGTTTTTT. V is TRBV10-3 and J is TRBJ2-2; D possibly corresponds to TRBD2 (6 bases). The germline CDR1 and CDR2 sequences are ENHRY and SYGVKD. The CDR3 is 18 residues long. The ends were cut back, 3 bases at V and 3 bases at J, with 20 bases in the middle.

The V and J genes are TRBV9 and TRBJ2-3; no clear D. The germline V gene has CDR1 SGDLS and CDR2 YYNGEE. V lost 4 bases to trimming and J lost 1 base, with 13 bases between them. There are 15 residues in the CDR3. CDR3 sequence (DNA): TGTGCCAGCAGCACCGTCTCCCCGGGCACAGATACGCAGTATTTT. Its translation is CASSTVSPGTDTQYF.

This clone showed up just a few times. The CDR3 region has the DNA TGTGCCAGCAGCTCATCAGGCTTTTCCAATGAAAAACTGTTTTTT. This gives the protein CASSSSGFSNEKLFF. This rearrangement joins TRBV11-2 to TRBJ1-4, with D uncertain. The germline V gene has CDR1 SGHAT and CDR2 FQNNGV. Deletions cut 4 bases from V and 5 bases from J, with 14 bases between. The CDR3 has 15 residues.

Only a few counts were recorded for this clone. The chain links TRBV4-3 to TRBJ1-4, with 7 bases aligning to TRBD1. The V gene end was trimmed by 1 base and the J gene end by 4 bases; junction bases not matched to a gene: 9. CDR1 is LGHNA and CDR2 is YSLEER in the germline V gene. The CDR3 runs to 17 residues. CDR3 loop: CASSQAGRGVYNEKLFF. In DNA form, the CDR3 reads TGCGCCAGCAGCCAAGCGGGCAGGGGGGTCTATAATGAAAAACTGTTTTTT.

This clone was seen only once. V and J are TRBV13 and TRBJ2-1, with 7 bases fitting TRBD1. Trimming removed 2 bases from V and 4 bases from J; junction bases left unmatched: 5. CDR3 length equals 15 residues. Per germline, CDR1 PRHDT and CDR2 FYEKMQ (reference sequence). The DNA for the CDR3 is TGTGCCAGCAGCTTAAGACAGGGAGTGTACAATGAGCAGTTCTTC. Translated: CASSLRQGVYNEQFF.

CDR3 bases: TGTGCCAGCTCACCATTTCTAGCAGACTCGGGCGGTGAGCAGTTCTTC. This translates into CASSPFLADSGGEQFF. The gene calls are TRBV18 and TRBJ2-1; perhaps TRBD2 as D (5 bases). V was pared by 2 bases and J by 9 bases, with 20 bases between. The CDR3 contains 16 residues. From germline, CDR1 is KGHSH and CDR2 LQKENI.

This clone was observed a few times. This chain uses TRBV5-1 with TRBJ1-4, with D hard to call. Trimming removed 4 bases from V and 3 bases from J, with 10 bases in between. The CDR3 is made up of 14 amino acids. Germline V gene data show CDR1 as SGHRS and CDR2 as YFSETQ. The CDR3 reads CASSLRGPNEKLFF. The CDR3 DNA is TGCGCCAGCAGCCTCCGGGGTCCTAATGAAAAACTGTTTTTT. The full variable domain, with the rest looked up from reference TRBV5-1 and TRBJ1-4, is KAGVTQTPRYLIKTRGQQVTLSCSPISGHRSVSWYQQTPGQGLQFLFEYFSETQRNKGNFPGRFSGRQFSNSRSEMNVSTLELGDSALYLCASSLRGPNEKLFFGSGTQLSVL.